This section outlines one T cell receptor (beta chain) sequence together with its context. No antigen is known for it. Base qualities were left out, and no much larger clone turns up one base away. The time point label, as the study defines it: blood 4 weeks post-SBRT, at nephrectomy. The sample's treatment or condition, from its label and the paper: 15 Gy SBRT to primary tumor, nephrectomy 4 weeks later. Samples came from a clinical trial, in which primary renal cell carcinomas received 15 Gy stereotactic body radiation therapy followed by nephrectomy 4 weeks later. To track tumor-enriched clonotypes, serial peripheral blood was sampled from radiation-treated patients at baseline and at 2 weeks and 4 weeks after SBRT. Renal cell carcinoma with clear cell pathology was present in all patients. Genomic DNA for TCR sequencing was prepared using the QIAamp DNA Blood Mini Kit (Qiagen). Only samples passing all quality control checks were included in the analyses.

Following the manufacturer's recommendations, the immunoSEQ kit was used to generate TCR beta libraries from genomic DNA. For library preparation, a first multiplex PCR was performed with proprietary primers, followed by a second PCR in which unique barcodes were added, and bead cleanups were performed after each round. Each sample batch included a kit-provided positive control reaction and a negative control reaction. The final libraries underwent checking on an Agilent 4200 TapeStation D1000 ScreenTape, volumetric pooling, and quantification by qPCR. An Illumina NextSeq500 fitted with a MidOutput 150-cycle cartridge performed the sequencing, running 156 Read1 cycles and 15 Index1 cycles with the kit's custom primers. The pooled library was loaded at around 1.1 pM with around 22% PhiX control spiked in. In the original analysis: Vendor-processed data were analyzed in R, and a clonotype was defined as all T cells sharing the same CDR3 nucleotide sequence. For clone abundance analyses, frequencies were normalized to the 10,000 most abundant clones per sample. Public T cell clones, which averaged fewer than five per sample, were excluded before analysis. An abundance difference of at least 32-fold between compartments was the criterion for calling clonotypes tumor-enriched or baseline blood-enriched. A beta-binomial differential abundance model was applied to find clonotypes that expanded or contracted between blood time points. Tumor-blood repertoire similarity was measured with the Baroni-Urbani and Buser coefficient, and group comparisons used two-tailed Wilcoxon tests in R. The immuneACCESS repertoire file appears here via TCRdb, limited to in-frame rearrangements. These files lack a portion of the clones; in checked studies, under half of the deficit traces to unresolved V genes, and the cause of the others is not known. D and trimming were read from the DNA, whereas the V and J calls and clone size are those reported in that table. This sample holds 150,000 to 200,000 clones; about 85% were observed only once. The ten largest account for around 11% of the sample.

These data belong to a study of radiation and T cells in renal cell carcinoma (dated by TCRdb to 2019 to 2021). Regarding the complete study: In total, fewer than 55 samples, comprising approximately 26 tumors and some 27 peripheral blood samples, were subjected to TCR beta sequencing. The final blood draw was performed at 4 weeks after radiation, at the same time as nephrectomy. Across all 50 or so samples, 4,000,000 or so unique CDR3 nucleotide sequences, encoding 2,658,974 unique CDR3 amino acid sequences, were identified.

CDR3 length: 14 amino acids, cysteine to phenylalanine. Of all the DNA, just the CDR3 is kept, 42 bases in frame from base 1. As encoded in the germline V gene, CDR1 is MNHNS while CDR2 is SASEGT. The germline ends are 9 bases apart after V is trimmed by 1 base and J by 2 bases. Broad study findings and their caveats: Tracking of blood repertoire dynamics stopped at roughly four weeks after treatment, with no follow-up past that point. Because the trial had a single-armed design, the trial could not examine how radiation dose or scheduling affected the TCR repertoire. Because pretreatment tumor biopsies were not available, the study could not determine whether clonotypes were already present within the tumor at baseline. In blood, the top tumor clonotypes increased between baseline and 2 weeks post-radiation and then shrank by 4 weeks, which suggests that tumor-resident clones expanded only transiently.

The receptor comes from a woman aged 45-65 years with renal cell carcinoma. The rearrangement combines TRBV6-1 with TRBJ2-7, with the D gene uncertain. The sequencing used blood, collected from a patient whose treatment included radiotherapy and nephrectomy. For the CDR3, the sequence is CASSEEGRAYEQYF. The DNA is TGTGCCAGCAGTGAAGAAGGCAGAGCCTACGAGCAGTACTTC.